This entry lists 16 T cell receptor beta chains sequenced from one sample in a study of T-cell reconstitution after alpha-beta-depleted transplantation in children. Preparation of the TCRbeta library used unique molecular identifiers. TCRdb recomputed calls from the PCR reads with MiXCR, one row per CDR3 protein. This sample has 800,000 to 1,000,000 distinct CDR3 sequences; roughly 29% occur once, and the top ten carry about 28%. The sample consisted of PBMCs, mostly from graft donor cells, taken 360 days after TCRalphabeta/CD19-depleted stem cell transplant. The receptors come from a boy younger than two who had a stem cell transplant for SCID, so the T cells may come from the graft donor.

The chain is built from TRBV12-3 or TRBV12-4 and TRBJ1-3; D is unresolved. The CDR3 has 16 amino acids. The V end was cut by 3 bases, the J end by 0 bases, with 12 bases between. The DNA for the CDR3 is TGTGCCAGCAGTTTGGCGGGCCCGCTCTCTGGAAACACCATATATTTT. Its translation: CASSLAGPLSGNTIYF.

The CDR3 spells CASSQDLGYTF. CDR3 sequence (DNA): TGCGCCAGCAGCCAAGATTTGGGCTACACCTTC. The chain carries TRBV4-1 and TRBJ1-2, with D unclear. Looked up from germline, CDR1 is MGHRA and CDR2 is YSYEKL. The CDR3 is 11 residues long. Trimming stripped 0 bases from V and 8 bases from J, with 4 bases between.

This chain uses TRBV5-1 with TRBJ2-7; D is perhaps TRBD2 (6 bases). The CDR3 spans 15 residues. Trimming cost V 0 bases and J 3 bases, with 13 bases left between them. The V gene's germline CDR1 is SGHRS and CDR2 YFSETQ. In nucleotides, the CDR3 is TGCGCCAGCAGCTTGGGACTAGAGGTGGGCTACGAGCAGTACTTC. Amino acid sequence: CASSLGLEVGYEQYF.

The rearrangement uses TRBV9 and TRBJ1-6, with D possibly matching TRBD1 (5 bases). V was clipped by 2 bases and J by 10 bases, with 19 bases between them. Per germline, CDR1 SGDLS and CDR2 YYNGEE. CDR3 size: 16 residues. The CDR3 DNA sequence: TGTGCCAGCAGCGTGGGACCGTTTGAGGGTGTCTCACCCCTCCACTTT. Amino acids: CASSVGPFEGVSPLHF.

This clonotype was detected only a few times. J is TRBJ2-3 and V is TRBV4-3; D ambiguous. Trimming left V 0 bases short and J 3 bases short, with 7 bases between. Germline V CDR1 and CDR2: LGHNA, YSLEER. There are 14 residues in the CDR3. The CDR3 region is CASSQDKRTDTQYF. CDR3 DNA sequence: TGCGCCAGCAGCCAAGATAAACGGACAGATACGCAGTATTTT.

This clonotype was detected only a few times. The CDR3: CASRTISYEQYF. In DNA form, the CDR3 reads TGTGCCAGCAGGACTATCTCCTACGAGCAGTACTTC. The V gene is TRBV2, the J gene TRBJ2-7; D might be TRBD2 (5 bases). The CDR3 is 12 amino acids. In germline, CDR1 is SNHLY, CDR2 FYNNEI. Trimming took 6 bases from V and 0 from J, leaving 6 bases between them.

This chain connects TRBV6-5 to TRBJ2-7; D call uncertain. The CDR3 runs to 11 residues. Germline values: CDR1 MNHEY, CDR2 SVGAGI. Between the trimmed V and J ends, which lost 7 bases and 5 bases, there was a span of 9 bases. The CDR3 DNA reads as TGTGCCAGCACCCACGGCCACGAGCAGTACTTC. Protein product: CASTHGHEQYF.

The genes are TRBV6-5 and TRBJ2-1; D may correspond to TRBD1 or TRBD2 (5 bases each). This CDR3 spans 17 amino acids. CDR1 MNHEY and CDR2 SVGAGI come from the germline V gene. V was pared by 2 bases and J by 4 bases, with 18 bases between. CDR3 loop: CASSYEGRRRRYNEQFF. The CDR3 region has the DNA TGTGCCAGCAGTTACGAGGGGAGACGGCGAAGGTACAATGAGCAGTTCTTC.

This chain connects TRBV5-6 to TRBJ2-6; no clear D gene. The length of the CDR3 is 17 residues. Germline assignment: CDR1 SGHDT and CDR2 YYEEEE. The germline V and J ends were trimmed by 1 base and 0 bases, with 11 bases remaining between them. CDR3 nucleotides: TGTGCCAGCAGCTTGAAGGGAAGGATCTCTGGGGCCAACGTCCTGACTTTC. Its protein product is CASSLKGRISGANVLTF.

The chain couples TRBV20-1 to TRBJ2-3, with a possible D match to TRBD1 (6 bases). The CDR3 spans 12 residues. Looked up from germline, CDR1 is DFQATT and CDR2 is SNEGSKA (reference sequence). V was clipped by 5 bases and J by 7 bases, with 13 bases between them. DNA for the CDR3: TGCAGTGCTCCCAGGGGCGGAAATACGCAGTATTTT. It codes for CSAPRGGNTQYF.

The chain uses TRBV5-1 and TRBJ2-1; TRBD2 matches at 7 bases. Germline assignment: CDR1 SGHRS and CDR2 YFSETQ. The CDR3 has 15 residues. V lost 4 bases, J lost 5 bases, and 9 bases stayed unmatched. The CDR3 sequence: CASSPSGRENNEQFF. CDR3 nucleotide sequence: TGCGCCAGCAGCCCCTCGGGGAGGGAGAACAATGAGCAGTTCTTC.

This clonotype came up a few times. CDR3 sequence reads: CASSQDGPSGGRNGELFF. CDR3 DNA sequence: TGTGCCAGCAGCCAAGATGGTCCTAGCGGGGGAAGGAACGGGGAGCTGTTTTTT. The chain recombines TRBV4-2 with TRBJ2-2; TRBD2 agrees at 10 bases. Germline CDR1 LGHNA, CDR2 YNFKEQ. This CDR3 has 18 residues. With V trimmed by 0 bases and J by 7 bases, 11 bases remained unmatched.

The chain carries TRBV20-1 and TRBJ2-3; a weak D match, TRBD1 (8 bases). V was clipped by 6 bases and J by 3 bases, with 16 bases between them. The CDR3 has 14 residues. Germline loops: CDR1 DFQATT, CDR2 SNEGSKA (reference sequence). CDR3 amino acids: CSANGQGLTDTQYF. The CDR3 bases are TGCAGTGCCAACGGACAGGGACTAACAGATACGCAGTATTTT.

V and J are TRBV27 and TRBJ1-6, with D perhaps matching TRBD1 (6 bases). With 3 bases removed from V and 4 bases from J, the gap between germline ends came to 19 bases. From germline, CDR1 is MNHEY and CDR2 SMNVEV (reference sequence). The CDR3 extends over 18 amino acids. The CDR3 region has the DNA TGTGCCAGCAGTTTCGAAAACAGGGAGGCGGGGTATAATTCACCCCTCCACTTT. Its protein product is CASSFENREAGYNSPLHF.

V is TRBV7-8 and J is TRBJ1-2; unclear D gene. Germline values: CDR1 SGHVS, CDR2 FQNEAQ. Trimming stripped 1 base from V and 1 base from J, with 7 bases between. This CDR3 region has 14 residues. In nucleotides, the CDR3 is TGTGCCAGCAGCTTAGAGCGGTTTAACTATGGCTACACCTTC. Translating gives CASSLERFNYGYTF.

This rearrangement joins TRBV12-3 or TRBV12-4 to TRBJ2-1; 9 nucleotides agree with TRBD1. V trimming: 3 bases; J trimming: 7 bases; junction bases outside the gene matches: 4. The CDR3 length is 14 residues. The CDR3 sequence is CASSLWDRVNEQFF. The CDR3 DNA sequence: TGTGCCAGCAGTTTGTGGGACAGGGTGAATGAGCAGTTCTTC.